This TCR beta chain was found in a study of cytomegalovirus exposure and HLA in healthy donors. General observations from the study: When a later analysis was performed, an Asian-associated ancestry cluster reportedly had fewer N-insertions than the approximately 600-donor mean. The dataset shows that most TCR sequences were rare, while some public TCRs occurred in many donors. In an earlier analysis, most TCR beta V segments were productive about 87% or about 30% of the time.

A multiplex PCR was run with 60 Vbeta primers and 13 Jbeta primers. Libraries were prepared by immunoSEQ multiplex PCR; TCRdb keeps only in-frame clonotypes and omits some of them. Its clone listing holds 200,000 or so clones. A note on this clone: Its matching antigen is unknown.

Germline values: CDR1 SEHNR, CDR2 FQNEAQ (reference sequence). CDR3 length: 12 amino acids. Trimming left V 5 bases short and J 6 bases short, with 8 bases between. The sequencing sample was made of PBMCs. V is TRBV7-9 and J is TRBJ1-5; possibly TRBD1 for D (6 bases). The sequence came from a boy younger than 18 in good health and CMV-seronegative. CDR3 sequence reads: CASSPDSQPQHF. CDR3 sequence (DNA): TGTGCCAGCAGCCCGGACAGTCAGCCCCAGCATTTT.